These 22 T cell receptor beta chains came from one sample sequenced in a study of T-cell memory formation after mild COVID-19. TCRdb re-analysed the 5' RACE reads in MiXCR, keeping a single row per CDR3 protein. The top ten hold about 11% of the sample, which has about 620,000 distinct CDR3 sequences, 15% to 20% seen once. The sequencing sample was made of PBMCs or a T cell subset sorted from them (not recorded which). These receptors were obtained from an adult woman who had mild COVID-19 (a few samples of this study predate the infection). Cell type and time point are not known.

This clonotype was detected only a few times. The chain links TRBV7-9 to TRBJ1-1; perhaps TRBD1 as D (5 bases). The V gene lost 2 bases and the J gene lost 11 bases, with 15 bases spanning the gap. The germline gives CDR1 SEHNR, CDR2 FQNEAQ (reference sequence). CDR3 length: 13 residues. CDR3 amino acids: CASSLQGTVSAFF. In nucleotides, the CDR3 is TGTGCCAGCAGCTTACAGGGCACAGTCTCGGCTTTCTTT.

This clonotype was detected a few times. This chain links TRBV9 with TRBJ1-1, with a tentative D call TRBD1 (6 bases). V shed 5 bases and J shed 0 bases, with 14 bases lying between them. CDR1 and CDR2 (germline): SGDLS, YYNGEE. CDR3 length: 15 residues. CDR3 in DNA: TGTGCCAGCAGGATAGGGGACACTTTGAACACTGAAGCTTTCTTT. This encodes CASRIGDTLNTEAFF.

This clonotype was seen ten or more times. This chain links TRBV7-2 with TRBJ2-7, with D possibly TRBD2 on 5 matching bases. CDR3 length equals 12 residues. The V and J ends lost 3 bases and 5 bases respectively, with 8 bases between them. Germline V gene data show CDR1 as SGHTA and CDR2 as FQGNSA. CDR3 region: CASSLAGHEQYF. The CDR3 DNA follows: TGTGCCAGCAGCTTGGCGGGCCACGAGCAGTACTTC.

In this sample, this clonotype turned up a few times. The CDR3 here is CASSFRGANQPQHF. The CDR3 DNA is TGTGCCAGCAGCTTTCGCGGGGCCAATCAGCCCCAGCATTTT. The chain joins TRBV5-6 to TRBJ1-5, with D possibly TRBD1 on 5 matching bases. Germline V lookup: CDR1 SGHDT, CDR2 YYEEEE. This CDR3 is built from 14 residues. Trimming pared 2 bases from V and 3 bases from J, leaving 9 bases between.

The CDR3 nucleotides are TGTGCCAGCAGCGTAACAGGGGGCAAATACAATGAGCAGTTCTTC. Protein sequence: CASSVTGGKYNEQFF. The V call is TRBV9, the J call TRBJ2-1; 9 bases agree with TRBD1. The J segment lost 4 bases and the V segment lost 1 base, leaving 3 bases of the junction unmatched. Germline V CDR1 and CDR2: SGDLS, YYNGEE. The CDR3 is 15 amino acids.

This clonotype was seen repeatedly, ten times or more. CDR3 amino acids: CGLKRESTETQYF. The CDR3 nucleotides read TGCGGACTAAAGCGGGAGTCGACGGAGACCCAGTACTTC. This chain connects TRBV20-1 to TRBJ2-5, with TRBD2 matching 8 bases. The CDR3 length is 13 residues. CDR1 and CDR2 from the germline V gene are DFQATT and SNEGSKA (reference sequence).

This chain links TRBV5-5 with TRBJ2-7; D gene uncertain. CDR3 length: 14 amino acids. Per germline, CDR1 SGHKS and CDR2 YYEKEE (reference sequence). V lost 0 bases and J lost 2, with 9 bases in between. The CDR3 region is CASSLVLLTYEQYF. CDR3 DNA sequence: TGTGCCAGCAGCTTGGTGTTACTTACCTACGAGCAGTACTTC.

This clonotype was recorded a few times. The genes are TRBV5-1 and TRBJ2-7, with TRBD1 identical over 7 bases. CDR3 length: 15 residues. J was trimmed by 3 bases and V by 4 bases; bases with no gene match: 10. Germline lookup yields CDR1 SGHRS and CDR2 YFSETQ. The CDR3 DNA follows: TGCGCCAGCAGCCCTGAGGACAGGTTTGACTACGAGCAGTACTTC. It translates to CASSPEDRFDYEQYF.

The gene calls are TRBV2 and TRBJ2-7; TRBD1 aligns across 11 bases. V was pared by 5 bases and J by 4 bases, with 4 bases of the junction left unmatched. Per germline, CDR1 SNHLY and CDR2 FYNNEI. This CDR3 has 14 amino acids. The DNA of the CDR3 is TGTGCCAGCAGTTCGGACAGGGGGCCTTACGAGCAGTACTTC. Amino acids: CASSSDRGPYEQYF.

This clonotype was observed a handful of times. The J gene is TRBJ2-2, the V gene TRBV6-5; no reliable D call. Trimming stripped 0 bases from V and 0 bases from J, with 5 bases between. From germline, CDR1 is MNHEY and CDR2 SVGAGI. This CDR3 spans 15 amino acids. The CDR3 bases are TGTGCCAGCAGTTACTCCCGGGCGAACACCGGGGAGCTGTTTTTT. Protein product: CASSYSRANTGELFF.

V gene TRBV19 combines with J gene TRBJ1-2, with a weak D call TRBD1 (5 bases). Between the trimmed V and J ends, which lost 5 bases and 4 bases, there was a span of 20 bases. CDR1 and CDR2 (germline): LNHDA, SQIVND (reference sequence). This CDR3 is 16 amino acids long. This CDR3 is CASSSRASPSSYGYTF. The CDR3 DNA follows: TGTGCCAGTAGTTCCAGGGCCAGCCCATCCAGCTATGGCTACACCTTC.

This clonotype has just a few counts. This chain links TRBV7-9 with TRBJ2-2; 10 nucleotides align to TRBD1. V was clipped by 5 bases and J by 5 bases; unmatched bases: 5. The CDR3 is 15 amino acids. Germline V CDR1 and CDR2: SEHNR, FQNEAQ (reference sequence). The CDR3 is CASSTGQGETGELFF. DNA of the CDR3: TGTGCCAGCAGCACTGGACAGGGGGAAACCGGGGAGCTGTTTTTT.

The V gene is TRBV7-9, the J gene TRBJ2-2; a weak D match, TRBD1 (5 bases). Germline V CDR1 and CDR2: SEHNR, FQNEAQ (reference sequence). With 5 bases removed from V and 4 bases from J, the gap between germline ends came to 11 bases. There are 14 residues in the CDR3. CDR3 loop: CASSPFQGTGELFF. The CDR3 DNA follows: TGTGCCAGCAGCCCTTTCCAGGGCACCGGGGAGCTGTTTTTT.

The chain uses TRBV18 and TRBJ1-2, with D perhaps TRBD1 (6 bases). The CDR3 is made up of 17 amino acids. CDR1 is KGHSH and CDR2 is LQKENI in the germline V gene. V was clipped by 4 bases and J by 0 bases, with 18 bases between them. CDR3 bases: TGTGCCAGCTCACAAAAATCCGGGACAAGGACTAACTATGGCTACACCTTC. The encoded protein is CASSQKSGTRTNYGYTF.

The chain links TRBV5-6 to TRBJ2-5; 12 bases fit TRBD2. The CDR3 sequence is 16 residues long. Germline V gene sequence: CDR1 SGHDT, CDR2 YYEEEE. Unmatched junction bases numbered 10, after V lost 3 bases and J lost 7 bases. CDR3 residues: CASSSIPSGGAGTQYF. The CDR3 coding sequence is TGTGCCAGCAGCTCAATACCTAGCGGGGGGGCAGGGACCCAGTACTTC.

V and J are TRBV10-3 and TRBJ1-2, with no clear D. Looked up from germline, CDR1 is ENHRY and CDR2 is SYGVKD. The CDR3 covers 13 residues. Trimming cost V 6 bases and J 0 bases, with 8 bases left between them. The CDR3 spells CAIRGAANYGYTF. CDR3 nucleotide sequence: TGTGCCATCAGGGGAGCCGCTAACTATGGCTACACCTTC.

This clonotype occurred a few times. The rearrangement uses TRBV5-6 and TRBJ2-2; 9 bases match TRBD1. CDR1 SGHDT and CDR2 YYEEEE come from the germline V gene. V lost 2 bases to trimming and J lost 1 base; unmatched junction nucleotides: 12. The CDR3 contains 19 residues. The CDR3 sequence: CASSLRLFPGQGNTGELFF. In nucleotides, the CDR3 is TGTGCCAGCAGCTTACGACTTTTTCCGGGACAGGGGAACACCGGGGAGCTGTTTTTT.

This clonotype was detected only a few times. This rearrangement joins TRBV6-6 to TRBJ2-3, with 11 bases lining up with TRBD1. Germline-derived CDR1 and CDR2 are MNHNY and SVGAGI (reference sequence). This CDR3 spans 18 amino acids. The junction had 10 bases not matched to a gene; V was cut back by 4 bases and J by 1 base. CDR3 sequence reads: CASSLGGTGGGGTDTQYF. The CDR3 nucleotides read TGTGCCAGCAGTTTGGGGGGGACAGGGGGAGGAGGCACAGATACGCAGTATTTT.

This chain connects TRBV12-3 or TRBV12-4 to TRBJ1-1, with 8 nucleotides matching TRBD1. The ends lost 4 bases at V and 1 base at J; junction bases unmatched: 5. This CDR3 region has 15 residues. The CDR3 DNA sequence: TGTGCCAGCAGTTGGGGGACAGGCGGGAACACTGAAGCTTTCTTT. This codes for CASSWGTGGNTEAFF.

The rearrangement joins TRBV7-3 to TRBJ2-2, with a tentative D call TRBD2 (5 bases). The ends were cut back, 5 bases at V and 4 bases at J, with 14 bases in the middle. CDR1 SGHTA and CDR2 FQGTGA come from the germline V gene. This CDR3 is built from 15 residues. In DNA, the CDR3 is TGTGCCAGCAGCCCCGGGGTCCGACCCACCGGGGAGCTGTTTTTT. It yields the protein CASSPGVRPTGELFF.

The CDR3 reads CASSYSDSTYEQYF. Here the CDR3 DNA reads TGTGCCAGCAGTTACTCCGACAGCACCTACGAGCAGTACTTC. The V and J genes are TRBV6-5 and TRBJ2-7; tentatively, D is TRBD1 (5 bases). CDR1 MNHEY and CDR2 SVGAGI come from the germline V gene. This CDR3 has 14 residues. The V gene lost 0 bases and the J gene lost 2 bases, with 8 bases spanning the gap.

V is TRBV11-2 and J is TRBJ2-7, with D perhaps TRBD1 (5 bases). This CDR3 is built from 16 residues. V was shortened by 1 base and J by 1 base, with 14 bases between the two germline ends. Germline assignment: CDR1 SGHAT and CDR2 FQNNGV. In DNA, the CDR3 is TGTGCCAGCAGCTTAGGGGCGATCCCAGGGTCCTACGAGCAGTACTTC. Amino acids: CASSLGAIPGSYEQYF.